This T cell receptor beta chain was obtained from a study of T cells after yellow fever vaccination. MiXCR was run by TCRdb on the 5' RACE reads, yielding one entry per CDR3 protein. The top ten clones hold more than 2% of a sample with some 69,000 distinct CDR3 sequences, roughly 6% of them seen once. The CDR3 length is 13 residues. V shed 7 bases and J shed 5 bases, with 16 bases lying between them. The germline gives CDR1 SQVTM, CDR2 ANQGSEA. This clonotype was counted at least ten times. The genes are TRBV29-1 and TRBJ2-3; weak D call: TRBD1 (5 bases). The TCR sequence derives from a man younger than 35 who received the YFV17D yellow fever vaccine. Sequencing was performed on CD4+ T cells sorted from PBMCs, taken less than 18 days after the first yellow fever vaccination. The CDR3 nucleotides read TGCAGCGGGGGCAGGGCCGCTAAAGATACGCAGTATTTT. It encodes CSGGRAAKDTQYF.